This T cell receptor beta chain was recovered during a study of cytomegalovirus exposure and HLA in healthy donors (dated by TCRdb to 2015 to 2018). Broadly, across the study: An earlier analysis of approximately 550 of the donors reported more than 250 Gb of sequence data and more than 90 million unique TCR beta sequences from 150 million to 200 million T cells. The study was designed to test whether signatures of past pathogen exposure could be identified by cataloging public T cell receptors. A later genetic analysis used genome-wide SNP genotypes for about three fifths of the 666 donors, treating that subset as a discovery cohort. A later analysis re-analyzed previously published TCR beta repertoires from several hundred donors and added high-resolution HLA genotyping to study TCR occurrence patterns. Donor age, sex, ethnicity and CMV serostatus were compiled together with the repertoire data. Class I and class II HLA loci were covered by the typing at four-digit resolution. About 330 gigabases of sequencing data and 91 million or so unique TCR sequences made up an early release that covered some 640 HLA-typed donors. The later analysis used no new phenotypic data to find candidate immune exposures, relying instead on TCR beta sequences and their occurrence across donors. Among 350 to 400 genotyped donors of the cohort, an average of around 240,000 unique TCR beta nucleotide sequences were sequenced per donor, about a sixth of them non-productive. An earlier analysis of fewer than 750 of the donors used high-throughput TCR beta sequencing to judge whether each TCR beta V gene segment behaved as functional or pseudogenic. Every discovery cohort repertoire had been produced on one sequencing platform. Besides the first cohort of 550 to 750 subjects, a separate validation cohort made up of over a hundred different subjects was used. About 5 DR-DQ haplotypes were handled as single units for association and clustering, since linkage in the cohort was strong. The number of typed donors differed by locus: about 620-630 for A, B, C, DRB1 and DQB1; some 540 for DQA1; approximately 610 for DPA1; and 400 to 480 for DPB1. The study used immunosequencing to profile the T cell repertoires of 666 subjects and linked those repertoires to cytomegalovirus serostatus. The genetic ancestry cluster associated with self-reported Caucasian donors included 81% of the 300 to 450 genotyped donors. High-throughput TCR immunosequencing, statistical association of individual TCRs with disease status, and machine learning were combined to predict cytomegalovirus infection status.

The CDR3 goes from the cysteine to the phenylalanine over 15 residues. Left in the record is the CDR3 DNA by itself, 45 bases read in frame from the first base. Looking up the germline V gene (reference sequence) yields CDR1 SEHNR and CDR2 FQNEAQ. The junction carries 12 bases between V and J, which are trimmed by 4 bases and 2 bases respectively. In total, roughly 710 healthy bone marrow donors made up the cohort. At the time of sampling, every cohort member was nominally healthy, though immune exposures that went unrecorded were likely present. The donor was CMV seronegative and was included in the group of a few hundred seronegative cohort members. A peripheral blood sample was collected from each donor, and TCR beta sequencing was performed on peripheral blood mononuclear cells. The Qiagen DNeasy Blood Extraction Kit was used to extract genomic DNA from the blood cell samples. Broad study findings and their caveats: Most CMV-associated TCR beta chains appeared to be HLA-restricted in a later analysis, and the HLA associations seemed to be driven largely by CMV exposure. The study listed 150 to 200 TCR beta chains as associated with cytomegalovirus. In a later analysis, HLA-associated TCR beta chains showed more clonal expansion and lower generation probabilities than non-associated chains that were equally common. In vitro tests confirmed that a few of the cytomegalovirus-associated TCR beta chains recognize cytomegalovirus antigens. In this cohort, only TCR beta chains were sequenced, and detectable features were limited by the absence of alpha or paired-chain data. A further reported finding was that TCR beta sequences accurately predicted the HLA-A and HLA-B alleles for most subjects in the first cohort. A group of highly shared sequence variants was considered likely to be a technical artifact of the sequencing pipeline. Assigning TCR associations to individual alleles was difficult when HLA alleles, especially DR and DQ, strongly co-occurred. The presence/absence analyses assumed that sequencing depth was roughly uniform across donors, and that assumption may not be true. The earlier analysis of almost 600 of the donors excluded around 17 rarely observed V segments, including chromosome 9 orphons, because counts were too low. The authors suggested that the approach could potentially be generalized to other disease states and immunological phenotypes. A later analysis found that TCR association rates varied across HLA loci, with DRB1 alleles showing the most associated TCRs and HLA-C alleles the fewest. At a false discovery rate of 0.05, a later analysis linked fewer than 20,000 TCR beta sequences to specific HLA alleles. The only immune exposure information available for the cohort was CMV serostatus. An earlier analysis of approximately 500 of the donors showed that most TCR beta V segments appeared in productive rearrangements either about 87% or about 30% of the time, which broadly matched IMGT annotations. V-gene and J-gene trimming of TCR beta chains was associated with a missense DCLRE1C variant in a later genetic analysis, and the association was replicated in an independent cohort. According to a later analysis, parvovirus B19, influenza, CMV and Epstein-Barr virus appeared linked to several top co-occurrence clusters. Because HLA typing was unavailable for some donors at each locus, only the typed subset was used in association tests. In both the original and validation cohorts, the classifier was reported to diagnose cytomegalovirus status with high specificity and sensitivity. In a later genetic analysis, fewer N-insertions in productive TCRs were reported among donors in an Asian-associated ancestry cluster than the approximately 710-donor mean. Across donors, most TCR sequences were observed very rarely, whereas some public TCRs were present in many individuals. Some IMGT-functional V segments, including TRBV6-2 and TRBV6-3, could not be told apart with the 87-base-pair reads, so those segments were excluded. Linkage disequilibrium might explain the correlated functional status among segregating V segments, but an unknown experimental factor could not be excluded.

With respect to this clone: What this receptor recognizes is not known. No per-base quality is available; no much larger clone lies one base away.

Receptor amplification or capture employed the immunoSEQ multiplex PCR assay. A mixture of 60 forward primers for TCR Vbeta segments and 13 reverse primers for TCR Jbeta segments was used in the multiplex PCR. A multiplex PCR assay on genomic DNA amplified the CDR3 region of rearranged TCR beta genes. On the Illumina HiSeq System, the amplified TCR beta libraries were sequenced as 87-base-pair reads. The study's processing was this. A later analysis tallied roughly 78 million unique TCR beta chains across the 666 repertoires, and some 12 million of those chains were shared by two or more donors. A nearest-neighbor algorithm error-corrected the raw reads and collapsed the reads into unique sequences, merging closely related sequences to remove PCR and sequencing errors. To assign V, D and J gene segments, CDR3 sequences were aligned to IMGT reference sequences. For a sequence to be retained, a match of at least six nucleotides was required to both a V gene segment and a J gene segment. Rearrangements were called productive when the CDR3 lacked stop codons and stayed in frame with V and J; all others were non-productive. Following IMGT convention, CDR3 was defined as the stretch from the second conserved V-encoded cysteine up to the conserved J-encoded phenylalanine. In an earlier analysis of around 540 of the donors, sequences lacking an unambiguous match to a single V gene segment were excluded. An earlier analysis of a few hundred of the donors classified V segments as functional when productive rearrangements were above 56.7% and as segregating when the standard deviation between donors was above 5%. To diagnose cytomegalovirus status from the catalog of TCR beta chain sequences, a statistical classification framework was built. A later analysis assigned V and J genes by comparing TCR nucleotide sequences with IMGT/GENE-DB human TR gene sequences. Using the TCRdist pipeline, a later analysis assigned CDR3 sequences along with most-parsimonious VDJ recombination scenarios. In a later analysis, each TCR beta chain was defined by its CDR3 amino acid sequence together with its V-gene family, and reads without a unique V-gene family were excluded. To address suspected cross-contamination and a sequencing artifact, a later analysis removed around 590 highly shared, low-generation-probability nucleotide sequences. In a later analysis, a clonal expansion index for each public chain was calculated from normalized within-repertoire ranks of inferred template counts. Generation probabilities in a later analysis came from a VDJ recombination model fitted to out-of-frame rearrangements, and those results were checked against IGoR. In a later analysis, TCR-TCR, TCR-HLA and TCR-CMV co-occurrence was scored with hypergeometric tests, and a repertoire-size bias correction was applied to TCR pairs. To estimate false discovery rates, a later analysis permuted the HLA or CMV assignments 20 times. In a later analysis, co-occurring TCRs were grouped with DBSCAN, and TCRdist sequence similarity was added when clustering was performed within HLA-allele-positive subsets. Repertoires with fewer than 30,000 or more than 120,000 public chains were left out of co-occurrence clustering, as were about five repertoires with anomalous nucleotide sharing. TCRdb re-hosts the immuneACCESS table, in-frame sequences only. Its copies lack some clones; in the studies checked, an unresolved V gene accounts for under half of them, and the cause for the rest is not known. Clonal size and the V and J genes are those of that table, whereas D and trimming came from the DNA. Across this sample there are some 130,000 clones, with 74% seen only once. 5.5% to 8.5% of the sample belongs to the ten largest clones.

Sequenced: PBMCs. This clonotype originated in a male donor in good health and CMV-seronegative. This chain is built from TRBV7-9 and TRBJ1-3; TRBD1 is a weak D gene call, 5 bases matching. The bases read TGTGCCAGCAGCTCAGGGAAAGATCCTGGAAACACCATATATTTT. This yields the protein CASSSGKDPGNTIYF.